This TCR beta chain came from a study of T-cell memory formation after mild COVID-19. Study at large: The study found TCR clusters largely donor specific. Overall study results and limits: Pre-infection memory held some responding clones, suggesting pre-existing cross-reactive T cells responded. Contracting CD4+ clones were located mainly in CM and EM, and CD8+ clones in EMRA.

TCRdb independently ran MiXCR on the 5' RACE reads; one entry per CDR3 protein. The table shows 300,000 to 350,000 distinct CDR3 sequences, with approximately 19% occurring only once. Trimming stripped 7 bases from V and 2 bases from J, with 16 bases between. CDR3 length equals 15 residues. Germline CDR1 reads KGHDR; CDR2 reads SFDVKD. This clonotype occurred a few times. The antigen is undetermined. Source material: PBMCs or a T cell subset sorted from them (not recorded which). The clonotype originates from a man between 18 and 29 years old who had mild COVID-19 (a few samples of this study predate the infection). Cell type and time point are not known. The V gene is TRBV24-1, the J gene TRBJ2-5; D might be TRBD1 (6 bases). Written as DNA, the CDR3 is TGTGCCACCAGAGTAACACAGGGCCCACAAGAGACCCAGTACTTC. The encoded protein is CATRVTQGPQETQYF.